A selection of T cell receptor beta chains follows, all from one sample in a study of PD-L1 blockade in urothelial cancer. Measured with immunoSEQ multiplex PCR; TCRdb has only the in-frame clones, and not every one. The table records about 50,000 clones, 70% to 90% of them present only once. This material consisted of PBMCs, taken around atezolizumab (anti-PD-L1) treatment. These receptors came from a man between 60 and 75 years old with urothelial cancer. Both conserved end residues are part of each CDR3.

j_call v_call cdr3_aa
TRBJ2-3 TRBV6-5 CASSPREGTDTQYF
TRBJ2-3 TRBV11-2 CASRGPSTDTQYF
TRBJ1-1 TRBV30 CAGYNRRQNTEAFF
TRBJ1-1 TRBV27 CASSLRSGLPGTEAFF
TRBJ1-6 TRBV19 CASMGQGNSPLHF
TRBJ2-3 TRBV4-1 CASSLDWVESTDTQYF
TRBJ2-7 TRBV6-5 CASSYAPTYEQYF
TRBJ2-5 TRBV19 CASSQRLAAPEETQYF
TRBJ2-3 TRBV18 CASSPARFSTDTQYF
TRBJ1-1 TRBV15 CATAMTGQGEAFF
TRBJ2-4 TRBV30 CAWSMELISIQYF
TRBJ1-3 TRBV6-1 CASSARGGSGNTIYF
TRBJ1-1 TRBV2 CASLQGDTEAFF
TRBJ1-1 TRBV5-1 CASSSTGGEGTEAFF
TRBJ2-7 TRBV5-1 CASSLGFFQGSYEQYF
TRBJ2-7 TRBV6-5 CASSGGQGSDEQYF
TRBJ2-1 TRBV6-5 CASSASGNEQFF
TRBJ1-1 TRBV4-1 CASSPLPGQGTEAFF
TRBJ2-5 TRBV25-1 CASSDSVGQQYF
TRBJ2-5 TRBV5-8 CASSYRTGGRETQYF
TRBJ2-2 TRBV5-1 CASTRGSTGELFF
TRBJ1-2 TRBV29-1 CSVWEGFNYGYTF
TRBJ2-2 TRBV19 CASRTKGAGELFF
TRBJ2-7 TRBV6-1 CASIKLAGVYEQYF
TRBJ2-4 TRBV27 CASSPGTGLTKNIQYF
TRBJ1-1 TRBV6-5 CASRRQGLSEAFF
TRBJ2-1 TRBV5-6 CASSFTYNEQFF
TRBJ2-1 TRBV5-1 CASSSGTGVIYEQFF
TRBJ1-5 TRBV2 CASSADRQVQPQHF
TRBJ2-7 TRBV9 CASSGSRGQGRGEQYF
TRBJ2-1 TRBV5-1 CASSLQQSSYNEQFF
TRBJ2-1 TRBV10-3 CAISESVAGTDNEQFF
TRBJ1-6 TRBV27 CASRYGGTHNSPLHF
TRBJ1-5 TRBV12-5 CASGLGAGGLVISQNQPQHF
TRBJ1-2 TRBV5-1 CASSAGTGAGYTF
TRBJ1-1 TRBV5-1 CASSSQSGPNTEAFF
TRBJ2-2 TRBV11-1 CASSWKLQGPGELFF
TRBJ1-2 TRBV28 CASSLRAGAYGYTF
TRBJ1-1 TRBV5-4 CASSFGGGLNTEAFF
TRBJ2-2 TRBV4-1 CASSLNVASGASGELFF
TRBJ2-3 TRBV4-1 CASSQDLASGRAGYADTQYF
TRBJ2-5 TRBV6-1 CASSAIGVGETQYF
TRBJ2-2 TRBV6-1 CASSAGQGNTGELFF
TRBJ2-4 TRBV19 CASSTTGQGNIQYF
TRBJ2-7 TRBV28 CASRGIQGKSYEQYF
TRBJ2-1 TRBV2 CASSGPLAGSGNEQFF
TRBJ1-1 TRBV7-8 CASSIRVGAEAFF
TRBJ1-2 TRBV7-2 CASSPTGVRFGYTF
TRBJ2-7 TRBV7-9 CASSQLQPGTGGMGYEQYF
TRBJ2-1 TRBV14 CASSQVRGGEQFF
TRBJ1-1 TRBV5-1 CASSKTGGEGPTEAFF
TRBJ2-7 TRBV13 CASSIRDTSYEQYF
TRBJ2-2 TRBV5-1 CASSPRDRVTGELFF
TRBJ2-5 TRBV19 CASGHTGGGSAQYF
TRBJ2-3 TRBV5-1 CASSHGLAGVDTQYF
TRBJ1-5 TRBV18 CASSPLAGQGNQPQHF
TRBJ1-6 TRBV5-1 CASSRPQGLSNSPLHF
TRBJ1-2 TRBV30 CAWTMSGINYGYTF
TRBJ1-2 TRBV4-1 CASSQLTGQASYGYTF